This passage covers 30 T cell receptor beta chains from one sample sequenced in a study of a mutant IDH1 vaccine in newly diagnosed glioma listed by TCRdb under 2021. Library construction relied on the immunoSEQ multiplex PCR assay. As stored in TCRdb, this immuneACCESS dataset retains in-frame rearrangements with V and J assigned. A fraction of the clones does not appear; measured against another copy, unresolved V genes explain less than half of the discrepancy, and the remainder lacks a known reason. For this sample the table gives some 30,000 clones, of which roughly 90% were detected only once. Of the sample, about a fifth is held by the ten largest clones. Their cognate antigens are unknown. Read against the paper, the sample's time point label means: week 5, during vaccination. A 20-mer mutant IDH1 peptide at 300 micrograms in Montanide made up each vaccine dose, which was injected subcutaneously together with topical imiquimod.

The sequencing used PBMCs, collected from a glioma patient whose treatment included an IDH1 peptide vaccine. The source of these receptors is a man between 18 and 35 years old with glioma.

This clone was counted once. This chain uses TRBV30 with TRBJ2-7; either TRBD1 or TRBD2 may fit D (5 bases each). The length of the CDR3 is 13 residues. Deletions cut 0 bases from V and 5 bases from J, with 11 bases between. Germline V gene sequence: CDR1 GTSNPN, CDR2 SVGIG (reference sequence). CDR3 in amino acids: CAWSVPGTDEQYF. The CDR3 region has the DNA TGTGCCTGGAGTGTACCAGGGACGGACGAGCAGTACTTC.

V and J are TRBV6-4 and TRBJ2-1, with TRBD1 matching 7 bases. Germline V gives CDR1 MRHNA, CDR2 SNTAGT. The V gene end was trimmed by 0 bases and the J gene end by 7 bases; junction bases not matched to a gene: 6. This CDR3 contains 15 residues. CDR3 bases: TGTGCCAGCAGTGACTCACAGGGGAGTGGGAATGAGCAGTTCTTC. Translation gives CASSDSQGSGNEQFF.

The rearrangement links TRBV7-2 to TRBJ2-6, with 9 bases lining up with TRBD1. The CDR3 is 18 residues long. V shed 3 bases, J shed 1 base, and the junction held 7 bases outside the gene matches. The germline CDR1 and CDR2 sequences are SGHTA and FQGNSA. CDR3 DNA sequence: TGTGCCAGCAGCTTTGGGACAGGGAGCGTTTCTGGGGCCAACGTCCTGACTTTC. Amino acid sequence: CASSFGTGSVSGANVLTF.

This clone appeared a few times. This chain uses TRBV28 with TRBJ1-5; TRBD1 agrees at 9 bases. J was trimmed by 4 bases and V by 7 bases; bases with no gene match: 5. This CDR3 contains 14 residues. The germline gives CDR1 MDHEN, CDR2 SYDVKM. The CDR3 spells CASTPGQGNQPQHF. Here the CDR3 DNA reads TGTGCCAGCACCCCGGGACAGGGTAATCAGCCCCAGCATTTT.

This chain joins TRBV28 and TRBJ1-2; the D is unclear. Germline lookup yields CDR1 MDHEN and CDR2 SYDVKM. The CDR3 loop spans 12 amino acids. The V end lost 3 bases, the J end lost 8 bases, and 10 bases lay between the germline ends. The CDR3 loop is CASSLTGRGYTF. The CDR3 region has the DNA TGTGCCAGCAGTTTGACGGGTCGGGGCTACACCTTC.

CDR3 residues: CASSLRQGGETQYF. As DNA, the CDR3 is TGTGCCAGCAGCTTACGACAGGGCGGGGAGACCCAGTACTTC. The gene calls are TRBV7-9 and TRBJ2-5, with 7 positions matching TRBD1. The CDR3 is 14 residues long. Trimming removed 2 bases from V and 5 bases from J; junction bases left unmatched: 5. CDR1 is SEHNR, CDR2 FQNEAQ, per germline (reference sequence). The full variable domain, rest sourced from reference TRBV7-9 and TRBJ2-5, is DTGVSQNPRHKITKRGQNVTFRCDPISEHNRLYWYRQTLGQGPEFLTYFQNEAQLEKSRLLSDRFSAERPKGSFSTLEIQRTEQGDSAMYLCASSLRQGGETQYFGPGTRLLVL.

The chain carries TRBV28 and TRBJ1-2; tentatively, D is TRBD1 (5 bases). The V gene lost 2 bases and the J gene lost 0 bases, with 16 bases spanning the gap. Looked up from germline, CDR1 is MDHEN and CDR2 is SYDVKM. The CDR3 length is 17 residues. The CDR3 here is CASSLRPGTGSNYGYTF. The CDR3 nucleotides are TGTGCCAGCAGTTTAAGGCCAGGGACGGGGTCTAACTATGGCTACACCTTC.

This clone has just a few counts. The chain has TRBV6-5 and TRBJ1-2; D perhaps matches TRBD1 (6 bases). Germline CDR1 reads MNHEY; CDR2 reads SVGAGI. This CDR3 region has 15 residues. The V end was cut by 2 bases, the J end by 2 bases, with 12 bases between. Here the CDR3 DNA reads TGTGCCAGCAGTTACCGACGGGGGGCGAACTATGGCTACACCTTC. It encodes CASSYRRGANYGYTF.

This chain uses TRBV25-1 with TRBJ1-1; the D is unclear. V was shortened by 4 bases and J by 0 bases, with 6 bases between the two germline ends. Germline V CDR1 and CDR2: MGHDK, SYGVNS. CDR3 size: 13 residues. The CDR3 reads CASSAGMNTEAFF. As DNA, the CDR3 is TGTGCCAGCAGTGCGGGGATGAACACTGAAGCTTTCTTT.

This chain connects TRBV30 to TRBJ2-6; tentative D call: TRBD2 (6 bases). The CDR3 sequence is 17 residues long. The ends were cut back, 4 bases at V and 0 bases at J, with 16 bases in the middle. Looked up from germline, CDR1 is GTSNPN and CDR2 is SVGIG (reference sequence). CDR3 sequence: CAWTGETFSSGANVLTF. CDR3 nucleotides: TGTGCCTGGACGGGAGAAACTTTCAGCTCTGGGGCCAACGTCCTGACTTTC.

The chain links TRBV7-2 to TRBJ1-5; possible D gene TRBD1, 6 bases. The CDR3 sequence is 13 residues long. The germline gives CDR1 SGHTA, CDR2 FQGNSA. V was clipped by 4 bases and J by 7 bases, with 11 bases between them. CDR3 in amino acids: CASSYTGYQPQHF. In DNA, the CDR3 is TGTGCCAGCAGCTATACAGGGTACCAGCCCCAGCATTTT.

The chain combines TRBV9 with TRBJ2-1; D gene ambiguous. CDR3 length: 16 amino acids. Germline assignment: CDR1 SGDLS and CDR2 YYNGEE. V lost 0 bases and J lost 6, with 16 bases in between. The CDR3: CASSVGGALSINEQFF. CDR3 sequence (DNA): TGTGCCAGCAGCGTAGGAGGCGCCTTAAGCATCAATGAGCAGTTCTTC.

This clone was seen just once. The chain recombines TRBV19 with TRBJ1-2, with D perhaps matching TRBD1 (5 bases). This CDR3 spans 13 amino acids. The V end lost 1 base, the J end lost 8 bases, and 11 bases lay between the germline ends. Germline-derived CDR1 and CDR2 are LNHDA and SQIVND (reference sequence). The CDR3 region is CASSIAGHEGYTF. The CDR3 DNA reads TGTGCCAGTAGTATAGCCGGACACGAGGGCTACACCTTC.

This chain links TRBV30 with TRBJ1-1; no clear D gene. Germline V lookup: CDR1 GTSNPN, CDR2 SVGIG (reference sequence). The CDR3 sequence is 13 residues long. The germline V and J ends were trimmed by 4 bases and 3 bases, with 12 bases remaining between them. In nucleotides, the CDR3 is TGTGCCTGGACCGCCGGGCAGCACACTGAAGCTTTCTTT. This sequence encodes CAWTAGQHTEAFF.

The CDR3 region has the DNA TGTGCCAGCAGCACCTGGACTAGCGGGAGGGTCTACGAGCAGTACTTC. Translating it yields CASSTWTSGRVYEQYF. The V gene is TRBV7-9, the J gene TRBJ2-7, with 15 bases that match TRBD2. CDR1 is SEHNR and CDR2 is FQNEAQ in the germline V gene (reference sequence). With V trimmed by 5 bases and J by 3 bases, 5 bases remained unmatched. This CDR3 has 16 amino acids.

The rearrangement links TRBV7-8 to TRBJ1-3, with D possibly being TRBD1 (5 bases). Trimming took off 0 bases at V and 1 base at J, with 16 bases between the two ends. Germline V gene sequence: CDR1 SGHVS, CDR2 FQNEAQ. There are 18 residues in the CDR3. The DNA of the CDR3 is TGTGCCAGCAGCTTAGCCCGGGACCCAGCGGGATCTGGAAACACCATATATTTT. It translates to CASSLARDPAGSGNTIYF.

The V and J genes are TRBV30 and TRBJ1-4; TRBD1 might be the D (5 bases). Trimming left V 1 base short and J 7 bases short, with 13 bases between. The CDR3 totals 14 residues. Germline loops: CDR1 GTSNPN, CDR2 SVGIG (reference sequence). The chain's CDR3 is CAWSEGPRSEKLFF. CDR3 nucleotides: TGTGCCTGGAGTGAGGGGCCCAGGAGTGAAAAACTGTTTTTT.

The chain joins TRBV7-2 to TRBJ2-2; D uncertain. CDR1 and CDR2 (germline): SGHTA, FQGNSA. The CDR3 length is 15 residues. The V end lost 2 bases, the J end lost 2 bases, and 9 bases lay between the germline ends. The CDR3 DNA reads TGTGCCAGCAGCTTATCGGCGGTAAACACCGGGGAGCTGTTTTTT. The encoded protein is CASSLSAVNTGELFF.

CDR3 DNA: TGTGCCAGCAGCCAGGACCCCTCGGGGGGAGAGAATTCACCCCTCCACTTT. As protein: CASSQDPSGGENSPLHF. The genes are TRBV4-2 and TRBJ1-6; possibly TRBD1 for D (5 bases). This CDR3 is 17 amino acids long. Per germline, CDR1 LGHNA and CDR2 YNFKEQ. V lost 3 bases to trimming and J lost 7 bases, with 19 bases between them.

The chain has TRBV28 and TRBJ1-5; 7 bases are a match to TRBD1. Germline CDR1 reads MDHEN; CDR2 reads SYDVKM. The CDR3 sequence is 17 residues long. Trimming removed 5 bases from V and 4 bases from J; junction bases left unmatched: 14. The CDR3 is CASSRRLRGRSNQPQHF. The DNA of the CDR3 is TGTGCCAGCAGTCGCCGTCTCAGGGGGAGGTCTAATCAGCCCCAGCATTTT.

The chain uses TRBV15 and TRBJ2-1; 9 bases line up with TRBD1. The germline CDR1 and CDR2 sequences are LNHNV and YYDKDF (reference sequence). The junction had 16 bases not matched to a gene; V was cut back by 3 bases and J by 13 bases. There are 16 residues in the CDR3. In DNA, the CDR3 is TGTGCCACCAGCAGGCTCGGACAGGGGAGGGGGCTGAGTCAGTTCTTC. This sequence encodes CATSRLGQGRGLSQFF.

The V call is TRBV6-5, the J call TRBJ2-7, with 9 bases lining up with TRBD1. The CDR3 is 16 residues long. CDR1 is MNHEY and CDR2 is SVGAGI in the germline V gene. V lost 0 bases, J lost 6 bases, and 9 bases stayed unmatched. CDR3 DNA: TGTGCCAGCAGTTACTCCGAGGGAGACAGGGGGACCGAGCAGTACTTC. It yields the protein CASSYSEGDRGTEQYF.

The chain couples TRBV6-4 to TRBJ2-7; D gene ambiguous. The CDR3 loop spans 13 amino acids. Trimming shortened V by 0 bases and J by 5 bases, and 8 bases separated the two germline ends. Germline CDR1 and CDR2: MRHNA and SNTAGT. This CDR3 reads CASSDSEENEQYF. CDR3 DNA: TGTGCCAGCAGTGACTCGGAAGAGAACGAGCAGTACTTC.

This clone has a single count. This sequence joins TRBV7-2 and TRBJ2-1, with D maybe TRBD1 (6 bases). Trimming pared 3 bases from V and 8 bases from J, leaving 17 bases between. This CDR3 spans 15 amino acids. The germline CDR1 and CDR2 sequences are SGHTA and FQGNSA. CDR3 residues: CASSLGARKRDEQFF. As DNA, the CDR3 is TGTGCCAGCAGCTTGGGGGCTAGGAAGCGCGATGAGCAGTTCTTC.

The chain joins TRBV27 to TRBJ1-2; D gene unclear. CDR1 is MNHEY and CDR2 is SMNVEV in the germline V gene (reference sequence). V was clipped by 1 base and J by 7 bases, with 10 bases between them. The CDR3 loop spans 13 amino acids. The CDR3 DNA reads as TGTGCCAGCAGTTTATTAGGGAAGGCTGGCTACACCTTC. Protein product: CASSLLGKAGYTF.

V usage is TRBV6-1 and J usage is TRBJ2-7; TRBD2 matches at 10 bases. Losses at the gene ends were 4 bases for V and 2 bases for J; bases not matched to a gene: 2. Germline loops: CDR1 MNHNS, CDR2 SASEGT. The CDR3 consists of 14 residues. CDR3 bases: TGTGCCAGCAGTGTTACTAGCGGGACCTACGAGCAGTACTTC. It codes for CASSVTSGTYEQYF.

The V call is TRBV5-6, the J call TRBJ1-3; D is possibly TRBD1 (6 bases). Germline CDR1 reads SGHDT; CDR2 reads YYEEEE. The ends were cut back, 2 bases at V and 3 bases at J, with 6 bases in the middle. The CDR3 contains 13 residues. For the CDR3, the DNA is TGTGCCAGCAGCTTCAGGGGTGGAAACACCATATATTTT. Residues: CASSFRGGNTIYF.

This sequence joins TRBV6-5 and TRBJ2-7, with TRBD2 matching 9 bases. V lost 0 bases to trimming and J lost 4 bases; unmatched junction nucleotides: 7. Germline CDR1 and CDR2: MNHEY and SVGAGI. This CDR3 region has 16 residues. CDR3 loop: CASSYSLAGGPYEQYF. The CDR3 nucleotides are TGTGCCAGCAGTTACTCGTTGGCGGGAGGGCCGTACGAGCAGTACTTC.

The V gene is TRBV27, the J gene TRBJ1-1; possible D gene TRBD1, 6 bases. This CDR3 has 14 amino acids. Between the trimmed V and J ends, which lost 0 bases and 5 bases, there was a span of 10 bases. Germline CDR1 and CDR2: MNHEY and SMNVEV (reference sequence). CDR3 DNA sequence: TGTGCCAGCAGTTTATCAGGGGGAAGGACTGAAGCTTTCTTT. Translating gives CASSLSGGRTEAFF.

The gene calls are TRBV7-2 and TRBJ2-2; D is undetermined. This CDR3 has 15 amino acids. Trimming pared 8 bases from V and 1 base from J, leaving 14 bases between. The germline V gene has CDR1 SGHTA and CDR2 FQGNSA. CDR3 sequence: CASGPDAMNTGELFF. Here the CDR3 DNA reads TGTGCCAGCGGCCCAGACGCAATGAACACCGGGGAGCTGTTTTTT.